This T cell receptor (beta chain) was identified during a study of blood T cell repertoires in COVID-19. About the research overall: Sites across the United States, Italy and Spain contributed samples from acute and convalescent COVID-19. Nucleic acid was either cDNA or gDNA, and it came from T cells, B-cell-depleted T cells, or PBMCs.

CDR3 length: 17 residues. Germline V lookup: CDR1 MGHDK, CDR2 SYGVNS. The ends lost 3 bases at V and 6 bases at J; junction bases unmatched: 7. The protocol was immunoSEQ multiplex PCR, while the TCRdb copy is restricted to in-frame clones and leaves out a portion. The sample includes around 150,000 clones, around 93% of them seen just once. The source is a young man with COVID-19, enrolled during active disease. Sequencing was done on a sample of peripheral blood. The chain joins TRBV25-1 to TRBJ2-1; 14 bases fit TRBD2. CDR3 sequence: CASSDPGTSGRGNEQFF. CDR3 DNA sequence: TGTGCCAGCAGTGATCCCGGGACTAGCGGGAGAGGCAATGAGCAGTTCTTC.